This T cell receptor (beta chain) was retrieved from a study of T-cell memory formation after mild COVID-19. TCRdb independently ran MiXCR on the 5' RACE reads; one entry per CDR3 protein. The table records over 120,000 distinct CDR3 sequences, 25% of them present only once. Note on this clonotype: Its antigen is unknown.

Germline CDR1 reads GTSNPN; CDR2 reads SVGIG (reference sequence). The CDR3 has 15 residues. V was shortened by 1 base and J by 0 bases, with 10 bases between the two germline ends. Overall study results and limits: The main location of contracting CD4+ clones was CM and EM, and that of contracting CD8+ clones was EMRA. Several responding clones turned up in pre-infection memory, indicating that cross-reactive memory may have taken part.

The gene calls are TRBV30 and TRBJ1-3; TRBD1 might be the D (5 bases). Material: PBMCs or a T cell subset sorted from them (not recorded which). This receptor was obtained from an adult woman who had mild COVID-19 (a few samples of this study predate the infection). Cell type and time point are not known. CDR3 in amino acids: CAWSGVGGSGNTIYF. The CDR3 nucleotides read TGTGCCTGGAGTGGAGTGGGGGGCTCTGGAAACACCATATATTTT.